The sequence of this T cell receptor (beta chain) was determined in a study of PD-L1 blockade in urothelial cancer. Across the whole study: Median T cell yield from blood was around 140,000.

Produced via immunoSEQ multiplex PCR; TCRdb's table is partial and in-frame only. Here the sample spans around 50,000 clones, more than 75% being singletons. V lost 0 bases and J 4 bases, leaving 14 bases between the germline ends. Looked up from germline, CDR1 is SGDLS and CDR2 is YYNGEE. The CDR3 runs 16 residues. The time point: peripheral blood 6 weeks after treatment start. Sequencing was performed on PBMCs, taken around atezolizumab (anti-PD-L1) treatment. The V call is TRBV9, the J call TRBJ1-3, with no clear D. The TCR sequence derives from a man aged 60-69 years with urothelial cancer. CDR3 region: CASSVEWAPVGNTIYF. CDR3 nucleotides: TGTGCCAGCAGCGTAGAATGGGCGCCGGTGGGAAACACCATATATTTT.